What follows are 28 T cell receptor beta chains derived from one specimen sequenced in a study of blood T cell repertoires in COVID-19. Method: immunoSEQ multiplex PCR; TCRdb's copy keeps in-frame clones and lacks some. This sample carries about 370,000 clones, around 90% of them seen once, and the ten largest clones take 6.5%. Sequencing was done on a sample of peripheral blood. The receptors shown here come from a young man with active or convalescent COVID-19.

The rearrangement links TRBV15 to TRBJ2-7; the D gene is possibly TRBD1 (5 bases). From germline, CDR1 is LNHNV and CDR2 YYDKDF (reference sequence). V lost 5 bases and J 3 bases, leaving 8 bases between the germline ends. CDR3 length: 12 residues. CDR3 sequence reads: CATSAGYYEQYF. The CDR3, as DNA: TGTGCCACCAGCGCAGGGTACTACGAGCAGTACTTC. The full variable domain, with the rest looked up from reference TRBV15 and TRBJ2-7, is DAMVIQNPRYQVTQFGKPVTLSCSQTLNHNVMYWYQQKSSQAPKLLFHYYDKDFNNEADTPDNFQSRRPNTSFCFLDIRSPGLGDTAMYLCATSAGYYEQYFGPGTRLTVT.

The chain recombines TRBV18 with TRBJ1-1, with 9 bases aligning to TRBD1. From germline, CDR1 is KGHSH and CDR2 LQKENI. With 1 base clipped from V and 1 base from J, the junction kept 1 base outside the gene matches. This CDR3 has 15 residues. CDR3: CASSPLDRGNTEAFF. The CDR3 bases are TGTGCCAGCTCACCACTGGACAGGGGGAACACTGAAGCTTTCTTT. Together with reference TRBV18 and TRBJ1-1, the CDR3 gives the full variable domain: NAGVMQNPRHLVRRRGQEARLRCSPMKGHSHVYWYRQLPEEGLKFMVYLQKENIIDESGMPKERFSAEFPKEGPSILRIQQVVRGDSAAYFCASSPLDRGNTEAFFGQGTRLTVV.

A word on this clone: This specimen includes other DNA sequences encoding the same CDR3. The V gene is TRBV24-1, the J gene TRBJ2-3; 12 positions agree with TRBD2. The germline V gene encodes CDR1 KGHDR and CDR2 SFDVKD. The CDR3 is 15 residues long. V lost 9 bases to trimming and J lost 0 bases; unmatched junction nucleotides: 3. For the CDR3, the DNA is TGTGCCACCGGGGGACTAGCGGGCAGCACAGATACGCAGTATTTT. This gives the protein CATGGLAGSTDTQYF.

In regard to this clone: At one boundary the junction diverges from the germline segment, which might be a read error. The chain couples TRBV30 to TRBJ1-2; D call uncertain. Germline assignment: CDR1 GTSNPN and CDR2 SVGIG (reference sequence). The CDR3 covers 12 residues. DNA for the CDR3: TGTGCCTGGATATCGGGTCTCTATGACTACACCTTC. It encodes CAWISGLYDYTF. Supplemented by reference TRBV30 and TRBJ1-2, the full variable domain reads SQTIHQWPATLVQPVGSPLSLECTVEGTSNPNLYWYRQAAGRGLQLLFYSVGIGQISSEVPQNLSASRPQDRQFILSSKKLLLSDSGFYLCAWISGLYDYTFGSGTRLTVV.

The chain links TRBV5-1 to TRBJ1-5; 9 nucleotides line up with TRBD1. Germline CDR1 SGHRS, CDR2 YFSETQ. V trimming: 5 bases; J trimming: 3 bases; junction bases outside the gene matches: 6. The CDR3 is 15 residues long. This chain's CDR3 is CASRMGQGNNQPQHF. The CDR3 DNA reads TGCGCCAGCAGGATGGGACAGGGAAACAATCAGCCCCAGCATTTT.

The genes are TRBV5-1 and TRBJ2-1, with 15 bases identical to TRBD2. J lost 14 bases, V lost 3 bases, and 9 bases had no gene match. CDR3 length equals 15 residues. CDR1 is SGHRS, CDR2 YFSETQ, per germline. The CDR3 sequence: CASSSGTSGRIEKFF. DNA of the CDR3: TGCGCCAGCAGCTCCGGGACTAGCGGGAGGATAGAAAAGTTCTTC.

J is TRBJ2-3 and V is TRBV6-5; D is ambiguous. Per germline, CDR1 MNHEY and CDR2 SVGAGI. The CDR3 consists of 15 residues. V dropped 7 bases and J dropped 2 bases, with 16 bases sitting between them. In DNA form, the CDR3 reads TGTGCCAGCACCCAAGGCACTACCTTCACAGATACGCAGTATTTT. Protein product: CASTQGTTFTDTQYF.

This chain joins TRBV27 and TRBJ1-2, with D uncertain. Trimming left V 3 bases short and J 2 bases short, with 7 bases between. There are 13 residues in the CDR3. Per the germline V gene, CDR1 is MNHEY and CDR2 is SMNVEV (reference sequence). DNA for the CDR3: TGTGCCAGCAGTTTGTCACAGAACTATGGCTACACCTTC. This gives the protein CASSLSQNYGYTF.

The genes are TRBV9 and TRBJ2-7; 8 bases align to TRBD1. J gave up 3 bases and V 0 bases, and 5 bases lay outside the gene matches. Germline V CDR1 and CDR2: SGDLS, YYNGEE. The CDR3 contains 15 residues. The CDR3 here is CASSVAGQDFYEQYF. The CDR3 coding sequence is TGTGCCAGCAGCGTAGCGGGACAGGACTTCTACGAGCAGTACTTC.

The chain recombines TRBV4-3 with TRBJ2-2; the match to TRBD1 covers 12 bases. V gave up 1 base and J gave up 6 bases; unmatched junction bases: 9. The length of the CDR3 is 18 residues. Germline assignment: CDR1 LGHNA and CDR2 YSLEER. For the CDR3, the DNA is TGCGCCAGCAGCCAAGGGTCGGGGACAGGGGGCGCAGCCGGGGAGCTGTTTTTT. Translated: CASSQGSGTGGAAGELFF.

CDR3: CASSRRGKGYGYTF. The CDR3, as DNA: TGTGCCAGCAGTCGCAGGGGCAAAGGCTATGGCTACACCTTC. The chain links TRBV27 to TRBJ1-2, with D perhaps TRBD1 (6 bases). V was trimmed by 5 bases and J by 4 bases, leaving 14 bases between them. The germline V gene has CDR1 MNHEY and CDR2 SMNVEV (reference sequence). The CDR3 has 14 residues.

V usage is TRBV27 and J usage is TRBJ2-2; perhaps TRBD1 as D (5 bases). V lost 11 bases to trimming and J lost 2 bases, with 21 bases between them. Per the germline V gene, CDR1 is MNHEY and CDR2 is SMNVEV (reference sequence). The CDR3 loop spans 16 amino acids. CDR3 residues: CASRGGTTTNTGELFF. The CDR3 coding sequence is TGTGCCTCAAGGGGCGGAACCACTACAAACACCGGGGAGCTGTTTTTT.

Points on this clone: Other DNA sequences in this sample translate to the same CDR3. V usage is TRBV24-1 and J usage is TRBJ2-7; 7 bases are shared with TRBD1. Germline lookup yields CDR1 KGHDR and CDR2 SFDVKD. J gave up 5 bases and V 0 bases, and 3 bases lay outside the gene matches. The CDR3 length is 14 residues. CDR3 bases: TGTGCCACCAGTGATTTGAGACAGGGCCACGAGCAGTACTTC. This codes for CATSDLRQGHEQYF.

The chain joins TRBV19 to TRBJ2-4, with D possibly TRBD2 on 5 matching bases. The germline V and J ends were trimmed by 7 bases and 1 base, with 17 bases remaining between them. The CDR3 covers 16 residues. CDR1 LNHDA and CDR2 SQIVND come from the germline V gene (reference sequence). For the CDR3, the DNA is TGTGCCAGTAAAAGGGTCGAGAGGGTGGCCAAAAACATTCAGTACTTC. It is translated as CASKRVERVAKNIQYF.

The genes are TRBV6-2 or TRBV6-3 and TRBJ1-2; D is ambiguous. V was shortened by 5 bases and J by 5 bases, with 9 bases between the two germline ends. The germline CDR1 and CDR2 sequences are MNHEY and SVGEGT. This CDR3 has 12 amino acids. The CDR3 here is CASSIPGYGYTF. CDR3 DNA: TGTGCCAGCAGTATCCCGGGGTATGGCTACACCTTC.

The chain has TRBV3-1 (or the pseudogene TRBV3-2) and TRBJ2-7; the D gene is possibly TRBD2 (6 bases). V was trimmed by 6 bases and J by 2 bases, leaving 20 bases between them. This CDR3 comprises 16 residues. From germline, CDR1 is LGHDT and CDR2 YNNKEL (reference sequence). The CDR3 reads CASSKFGGKGPYEQYF. The CDR3 DNA is TGTGCCAGCAGTAAGTTCGGCGGGAAAGGGCCCTACGAGCAGTACTTC.

V and J are TRBV6-5 and TRBJ2-7; D may be TRBD1 (6 bases). The V end was cut by 2 bases, the J end by 0 bases, with 8 bases between. CDR3 length equals 14 residues. The germline V gene has CDR1 MNHEY and CDR2 SVGAGI. CDR3 residues: CASSYRDTSYEQYF. The CDR3 nucleotides are TGTGCCAGCAGTTACCGGGACACCTCCTACGAGCAGTACTTC.

This clone was detected once. The rearrangement uses TRBV28 and TRBJ2-2, with a weak D call TRBD2 (5 bases). Trimming shortened V by 3 bases and J by 1 base, and 9 bases separated the two germline ends. This CDR3 contains 15 residues. The germline V gene encodes CDR1 MDHEN and CDR2 SYDVKM. The CDR3, as DNA: TGTGCCAGCAGTTTTTCTCGGGAGAACACCGGGGAGCTGTTTTTT. Translating it yields CASSFSRENTGELFF.

The genes are TRBV5-1 and TRBJ1-1, with 11 bases that match TRBD1. Trimming took 3 bases from V and 4 from J; bases not matched to a gene: 8. The CDR3 consists of 16 residues. The germline CDR1 and CDR2 sequences are SGHRS and YFSETQ. CDR3 protein: CASSSSSGTGGTEAFF. The CDR3 DNA reads TGCGCCAGCAGCTCCAGCTCGGGGACAGGGGGCACTGAAGCTTTCTTT.

As DNA, the CDR3 is TGTGCCAGCTCCGTGTTAGGCGAACAGGTGAACACTGAAGCTTTCTTT. Its translation: CASSVLGEQVNTEAFF. The J gene is TRBJ1-1, the V gene TRBV18, with D perhaps matching TRBD1 (5 bases). This CDR3 is built from 16 residues. Deletions cut 6 bases from V and 0 bases from J, with 17 bases between. Germline-derived CDR1 and CDR2 are KGHSH and LQKENI.

The V and J genes are TRBV27 and TRBJ2-3, with 12 bases lining up with TRBD2. J lost 10 bases, V lost 9 bases, and 11 bases had no gene match. The germline V gene encodes CDR1 MNHEY and CDR2 SMNVEV (reference sequence). The CDR3 extends over 14 amino acids. The CDR3 region has the DNA TGTGCCAGTCGTCCCGGGACTAGCGGGCACGCGCAGTATTTT. Its protein is CASRPGTSGHAQYF.

The rearrangement links TRBV19 to TRBJ2-7, with 8 bases matching TRBD1. The CDR3 covers 12 residues. The J segment lost 6 bases and the V segment lost 9 bases, leaving 7 bases of the junction unmatched. Germline V gene lookup returns CDR1 LNHDA and CDR2 SQIVND (reference sequence). The chain's CDR3 is CASSGQGSEQYF. DNA for the CDR3: TGTGCCAGCAGCGGACAGGGTTCCGAGCAGTACTTC. Full variable domain (remainder filled in from reference TRBV19 and TRBJ2-7): DGGITQSPKYLFRKEGQNVTLSCEQNLNHDAMYWYRQDPGQGLRLIYYSQIVNDFQKGDIAEGYSVSREKKESFPLTVTSAQKNPTAFYLCASSGQGSEQYFGPGTRLTVT.

The chain recombines TRBV14 with TRBJ2-1, with D perhaps TRBD2 (6 bases). The CDR3 sequence is 16 residues long. The ends were cut back, 1 base at V and 0 bases at J, with 10 bases in the middle. CDR1 and CDR2 from the germline V gene are SGHDN and FVKESK. CDR3 sequence (DNA): TGTGCCAGCAGCCAAGCTGGACTAAGCTCCTACAATGAGCAGTTCTTC. Protein product: CASSQAGLSSYNEQFF.

The chain links TRBV5-4 to TRBJ2-1, with 7 positions matching TRBD2. This CDR3 region has 15 residues. CDR1 is SGHNT and CDR2 is YYREEE in the germline V gene (reference sequence). V was pared by 4 bases and J by 3 bases, with 7 bases of the junction left unmatched. The CDR3 reads CASSLLGGDYNEQFF. CDR3 nucleotide sequence: TGTGCCAGCAGCCTCCTGGGGGGGGACTACAATGAGCAGTTCTTC.

This chain uses TRBV24-1 with TRBJ1-2, with D unclear. Germline V gene sequence: CDR1 KGHDR, CDR2 SFDVKD. The CDR3 is 13 residues long. The germline V and J ends were trimmed by 7 bases and 2 bases, with 10 bases remaining between them. The CDR3 here is CATSVTGNYGYTF. DNA of the CDR3: TGTGCCACCAGCGTAACGGGAAACTATGGCTACACCTTC.

This clone was seen once. The V and J genes are TRBV4-2 and TRBJ1-2; tentatively, D is TRBD1 (6 bases). Germline V gives CDR1 LGHNA, CDR2 YNFKEQ. The V end lost 0 bases, the J end lost 6 bases, and 14 bases lay between the germline ends. CDR3 length: 15 amino acids. The CDR3 sequence: CASSQDSTGPDGYTF. The DNA of the CDR3 is TGTGCCAGCAGCCAAGATTCAACAGGGCCGGATGGCTACACCTTC.

The genes are TRBV28 and TRBJ2-7; tentative D call: TRBD1 (5 bases). The germline V and J ends were trimmed by 3 bases and 0 bases, with 18 bases remaining between them. The CDR3 sequence is 17 residues long. Per the germline V gene, CDR1 is MDHEN and CDR2 is SYDVKM. The CDR3 DNA reads as TGTGCCAGCAGTTTCTTCGTTAGGCAGGGCAGCTCCTACGAGCAGTACTTC. It yields the protein CASSFFVRQGSSYEQYF.

This chain joins TRBV5-4 and TRBJ2-7; a weak D match, TRBD2 (6 bases). The CDR3 spans 16 residues. CDR1 and CDR2 from the germline V gene are SGHNT and YYREEE (reference sequence). Deletions cut 4 bases from V and 0 bases from J, with 17 bases between. The CDR3 sequence is CASSRGTETISYEQYF. The CDR3 nucleotides are TGTGCCAGCAGCCGGGGGACCGAAACCATCTCCTACGAGCAGTACTTC.